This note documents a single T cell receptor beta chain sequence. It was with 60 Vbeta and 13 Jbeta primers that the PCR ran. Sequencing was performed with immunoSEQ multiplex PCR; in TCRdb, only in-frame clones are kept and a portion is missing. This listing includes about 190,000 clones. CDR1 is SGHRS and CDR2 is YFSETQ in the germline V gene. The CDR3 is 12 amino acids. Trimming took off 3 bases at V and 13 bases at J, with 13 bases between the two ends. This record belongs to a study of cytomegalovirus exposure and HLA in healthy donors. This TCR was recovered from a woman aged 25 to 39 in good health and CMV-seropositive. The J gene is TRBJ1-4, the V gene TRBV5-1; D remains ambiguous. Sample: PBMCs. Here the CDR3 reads CASSSMNERLFF. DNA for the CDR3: TGCGCCAGCAGCTCGATGAATGAGAGACTGTTTTTT.